The 30 T cell receptor beta chains in this list originate from one sample, sequenced in a study of control samples from healthy donors and cancer patients. Only in-frame clones appear in the TCRdb table, and some are missing; sequencing was by immunoSEQ multiplex PCR. The repertoire consists of some 120,000 clones, with more than 80% occurring once and the leading ten covering about 1.1%. Source material: PBMCs. These receptor sequences come from a woman between 45 and 60 years old with colorectal cancer.

This chain links TRBV2 with TRBJ2-2; the D gene is possibly TRBD1 (6 bases). Trimming took off 4 bases at V and 7 bases at J, with 13 bases between the two ends. The CDR3 loop spans 14 amino acids. Germline assignment: CDR1 SNHLY and CDR2 FYNNEI. CDR3 nucleotides: TGTGCCAGCAGTGTTTGGGGGCGGAACGGGGAGCTGTTTTTT. Protein product: CASSVWGRNGELFF.

This chain connects TRBV7-8 to TRBJ1-5; 9 bases line up with TRBD1. CDR3 length equals 13 residues. Trimming at V came to 5 bases and at J to 5 bases, leaving 1 base not matched to a gene. CDR1 and CDR2 (germline): SGHVS, FQNEAQ. The CDR3 region has the DNA TGTGCCAGCAGCCGGACAGGGGATCAGCCCCAGCATTTT. Protein: CASSRTGDQPQHF.

The chain recombines TRBV2 with TRBJ1-1; 10 bases line up with TRBD1. This CDR3 region has 14 residues. Germline values: CDR1 SNHLY, CDR2 FYNNEI. V gave up 6 bases and J gave up 5 bases; unmatched junction bases: 6. CDR3 sequence reads: CASRGRTGGTEAFF. The CDR3 nucleotides are TGTGCCAGCAGGGGCCGGACAGGGGGGACTGAAGCTTTCTTT.

The chain combines TRBV5-6 with TRBJ2-3; 12 nucleotides align to TRBD2. J was trimmed by 3 bases and V by 4 bases; bases with no gene match: 6. This CDR3 region has 16 residues. Germline CDR1 and CDR2: SGHDT and YYEEEE. CDR3 sequence: CASSNPTSGRTDTQYF. The CDR3 DNA reads as TGTGCCAGCAGCAACCCTACTAGCGGGAGGACAGATACGCAGTATTTT.

J is TRBJ2-5 and V is TRBV5-1, with a possible D match to TRBD2 (6 bases). The CDR3 spans 18 residues. From germline, CDR1 is SGHRS and CDR2 YFSETQ. V lost 0 bases and J 4 bases, leaving 22 bases between the germline ends. CDR3 DNA sequence: TGCGCCAGCAGCTTGGCACCGACGGCGGGAATAAACGGAGAGACCCAGTACTTC. This translates into CASSLAPTAGINGETQYF.

This CDR3 reads CASSHPGQAESNSPLHF. The CDR3 DNA reads TGTGCCAGCAGTCATCCGGGACAGGCGGAAAGTAATTCACCCCTCCACTTT. J is TRBJ1-6 and V is TRBV6-6; 8 nucleotides agree with TRBD1. The ends lost 5 bases at V and 6 bases at J; junction bases unmatched: 12. The CDR3 totals 17 residues. The germline V gene encodes CDR1 MNHNY and CDR2 SVGAGI (reference sequence).

The genes are TRBV5-1 and TRBJ1-1, with 8 bases identical to TRBD1. Losses at the gene ends were 0 bases for V and 7 bases for J; bases not matched to a gene: 8. CDR1 is SGHRS and CDR2 is YFSETQ in the germline V gene. The CDR3 runs 15 residues. This CDR3 is CASSLVGQGGSEAFF. CDR3 DNA sequence: TGCGCCAGCAGCTTGGTAGGACAGGGCGGGAGTGAAGCTTTCTTT. The complete variable domain, with remaining parts taken from reference TRBV5-1 and TRBJ1-1, reads KAGVTQTPRYLIKTRGQQVTLSCSPISGHRSVSWYQQTPGQGLQFLFEYFSETQRNKGNFPGRFSGRQFSNSRSEMNVSTLELGDSALYLCASSLVGQGGSEAFFGQGTRLTVV.

The chain uses TRBV28 and TRBJ1-3; tentative D call: TRBD1 (6 bases). V lost 6 bases to trimming and J lost 3 bases, with 9 bases between them. CDR1 is MDHEN and CDR2 is SYDVKM in the germline V gene. This CDR3 has 13 amino acids. CDR3 DNA sequence: TGTGCCAGCAGGGGCAGGGGTGGAAACACCATATATTTT. Translation gives CASRGRGGNTIYF.

V gene TRBV7-3 combines with J gene TRBJ2-1; D remains unclear. The germline V and J ends were trimmed by 3 bases and 9 bases, with 18 bases remaining between them. This CDR3 is built from 15 residues. Germline V gives CDR1 SGHTA, CDR2 FQGTGA. The CDR3 region has the DNA TGTGCCAGCAGCTTGAGGTGGAATTGGGGTGCTGAGCAGTTCTTC. Translated, it gives CASSLRWNWGAEQFF.

CDR3 DNA sequence: TGTGCCAGCAGCCCCGGCGCGAACTATGGCTACACCTTC. Translation: CASSPGANYGYTF. The chain links TRBV28 to TRBJ1-2; no firm D call. Trimming cost V 6 bases and J 2 bases, with 10 bases left between them. The CDR3 length is 13 residues. Looked up from germline, CDR1 is MDHEN and CDR2 is SYDVKM.

The gene calls are TRBV29-1 and TRBJ1-1; 11 bases are a match to TRBD1. The CDR3 loop spans 13 amino acids. V was clipped by 6 bases and J by 3 bases; unmatched bases: 3. CDR1 is SQVTM and CDR2 is ANQGSEA in the germline V gene. This chain's CDR3 is CSVGTGGYTEAFF. The CDR3 DNA sequence: TGCAGCGTAGGGACAGGGGGGTACACTGAAGCTTTCTTT.

V gene TRBV28 combines with J gene TRBJ1-5; the D is unclear. Germline loops: CDR1 MDHEN, CDR2 SYDVKM. CDR3 length equals 15 residues. The V end lost 6 bases, the J end lost 0 bases, and 12 bases lay between the germline ends. CDR3 coding DNA: TGTGCCAGCAGGATGGACGGTTATAGCAATCAGCCCCAGCATTTT. Its protein is CASRMDGYSNQPQHF.

The rearrangement joins TRBV10-3 to TRBJ1-3, with TRBD1 matching 8 bases. This CDR3 has 14 residues. Germline V gives CDR1 ENHRY, CDR2 SYGVKD. V shed 6 bases and J 3 bases; nucleotides not matched to a gene: 4. The CDR3 sequence: CAIRSGGFGNTIYF. CDR3 in DNA: TGTGCCATCAGATCAGGGGGCTTTGGAAACACCATATATTTT.

This sequence joins TRBV15 and TRBJ2-6; TRBD1 matches at 9 bases. Germline V lookup: CDR1 LNHNV, CDR2 YYDKDF (reference sequence). V lost 10 bases and J lost 2; bases outside the gene matches: 12. This CDR3 region has 17 residues. DNA of the CDR3: TGTGCCATCGGACCGGACAGGGGCGCAACTGGGGCCAACGTCCTGACTTTC. Translating it yields CAIGPDRGATGANVLTF.

V is TRBV5-5 and J is TRBJ2-7; 7 bases map to TRBD1. V was clipped by 2 bases and J by 9 bases; unmatched bases: 8. The CDR3 sequence is 13 residues long. CDR1 and CDR2 from the germline V gene are SGHKS and YYEKEE (reference sequence). CDR3 sequence reads: CASSFDRAPGQYF. Here the CDR3 DNA reads TGTGCCAGCAGCTTCGACAGGGCACCCGGGCAGTACTTC.

The rearrangement links TRBV9 to TRBJ2-1; the D is unclear. CDR1 is SGDLS, CDR2 YYNGEE, per germline. The V and J ends lost 4 bases and 0 bases respectively, with 8 bases between them. This CDR3 region has 14 residues. CDR3 in DNA: TGTGCCAGCAGCTCTCTAGGCTCCTACAATGAGCAGTTCTTC. Translation gives CASSSLGSYNEQFF.

This sequence joins TRBV7-8 and TRBJ2-1; 11 positions agree with TRBD1. The CDR3 length is 21 residues. Losses at the gene ends were 2 bases for V and 9 bases for J; bases not matched to a gene: 24. The germline CDR1 and CDR2 sequences are SGHVS and FQNEAQ. CDR3 DNA sequence: TGTGCCAGCAGCTTATGGTTTGTAATTTCACACGGATACGGGACAGGGGGTGAGCAGTTCTTC. Its translation is CASSLWFVISHGYGTGGEQFF.

The V and J genes are TRBV5-4 and TRBJ1-3; no clear D gene. CDR3 size: 14 residues. Germline CDR1 and CDR2: SGHNT and YYREEE (reference sequence). Trimming took 0 bases from V and 1 from J, leaving 5 bases between them. The CDR3 region has the DNA TGTGCCAGCAGCTTGGAAGGGTCTGGAAACACCATATATTTT. Protein: CASSLEGSGNTIYF.

V and J are TRBV11-1 and TRBJ2-7; TRBD2 aligns across 14 bases. The V and J ends lost 4 bases and 7 bases, in that order; junction bases with no gene match: 6. This CDR3 spans 15 amino acids. Germline-derived CDR1 and CDR2 are SGHAT and FQDESV (reference sequence). The CDR3 sequence is CASSWGTSGSGEQYF. CDR3 nucleotides: TGTGCCAGCAGCTGGGGGACTAGCGGGAGTGGGGAGCAGTACTTC.

This clone has just one count. This chain joins TRBV2 and TRBJ2-3; D is possibly TRBD1 (6 bases). The CDR3 totals 12 residues. V gave up 5 bases and J gave up 4 bases, with 7 bases separating them. Germline V CDR1 and CDR2: SNHLY, FYNNEI. CDR3 DNA sequence: TGTGCCAGCAGTTACAGGGCAGATACGCAGTATTTT. Translated, it gives CASSYRADTQYF.

J is TRBJ2-5 and V is TRBV2, with D possibly matching TRBD1 (5 bases). The CDR3 runs 12 residues. In germline, CDR1 is SNHLY, CDR2 FYNNEI. Trimming shortened V by 5 bases and J by 5 bases, and 9 bases separated the two germline ends. In nucleotides, the CDR3 is TGTGCCAGCAGTTATAAGGGGGAGACCCAGTACTTC. The encoded protein is CASSYKGETQYF.

The V call is TRBV2, the J call TRBJ2-2; 14 nucleotides align to TRBD2. The trim removed 6 bases at V and 8 bases at J, leaving 8 bases unmatched. Germline-derived CDR1 and CDR2 are SNHLY and FYNNEI. There are 16 residues in the CDR3. CDR3 bases: TGTGCCAGCAGCGGACTAGCGGGAGGCCCCAGGGGGGAGCTGTTTTTT. Residues: CASSGLAGGPRGELFF.

The gene calls are TRBV20-1 and TRBJ2-1; D unresolved. The V and J ends lost 3 bases and 10 bases respectively, with 10 bases between them. The CDR3 consists of 11 residues. Germline V gene data show CDR1 as DFQATT and CDR2 as SNEGSKA (reference sequence). The CDR3 loop is CSASPKKEQFF. The CDR3 nucleotides are TGCAGTGCTAGCCCCAAAAAGGAGCAGTTCTTC.

The chain uses TRBV30 and TRBJ2-5; unclear D gene. In germline, CDR1 is GTSNPN, CDR2 SVGIG (reference sequence). There are 14 residues in the CDR3. The V end was cut by 4 bases, the J end by 3 bases, with 15 bases between. CDR3 bases: TGTGCCTGGACCCAGACACGGCTGGAAGAGACCCAGTACTTC. Residues: CAWTQTRLEETQYF.

This clone was counted a single time. This sequence joins TRBV28 and TRBJ2-3, with TRBD2 matching over 8 bases. V trimming: 1 base; J trimming: 1 base; junction bases outside the gene matches: 1. CDR3 size: 15 residues. Looked up from germline, CDR1 is MDHEN and CDR2 is SYDVKM. The CDR3 sequence is CASSLSAGGTDTQYF. The CDR3 DNA follows: TGTGCCAGCAGTTTATCAGCGGGGGGCACAGATACGCAGTATTTT.

This rearrangement joins TRBV29-1 to TRBJ2-7; TRBD1 aligns across 9 bases. V gave up 3 bases and J gave up 4 bases; unmatched junction bases: 7. The CDR3 totals 14 residues. CDR1 and CDR2 from the germline V gene are SQVTM and ANQGSEA. CDR3 loop: CSVDPLGQGYEQYF. The CDR3 coding sequence is TGCAGCGTTGATCCGTTGGGACAGGGTTACGAGCAGTACTTC.

This chain connects TRBV12-3 or TRBV12-4 to TRBJ2-5; D gene ambiguous. The CDR3 runs to 12 residues. V shed 1 base and J shed 3 bases, with 3 bases lying between them. As DNA, the CDR3 is TGTGCCAGCAGTTTAGTAAAAGAGACCCAGTACTTC. Translating gives CASSLVKETQYF.

Only one count was recorded for this clone. V gene TRBV11-3 combines with J gene TRBJ2-7; 7 bases are shared with TRBD1. Germline V gene lookup returns CDR1 SGHNT and CDR2 YENEEA. V shed 4 bases and J 6 bases; nucleotides not matched to a gene: 9. This CDR3 has 14 amino acids. The CDR3 DNA reads TGTGCCAGCAGCTCCGGGACAGCCTCGGCCGAGCAGTACTTC. Its protein product is CASSSGTASAEQYF.

V is TRBV6-1 and J is TRBJ2-3; TRBD2 agrees at 12 bases. This CDR3 is 17 amino acids long. With V trimmed by 4 bases and J by 3 bases, 8 bases remained unmatched. Germline V gene lookup returns CDR1 MNHNS and CDR2 SASEGT. CDR3 region: CASSASGGAFGTDTQYF. CDR3 sequence (DNA): TGTGCCAGCAGTGCTAGCGGGGGGGCCTTTGGGACAGATACGCAGTATTTT.

V gene TRBV5-1 combines with J gene TRBJ1-1, with D unclear. CDR1 SGHRS and CDR2 YFSETQ come from the germline V gene. This CDR3 has 15 residues. With 2 bases removed from V and 3 bases from J, the gap between germline ends came to 14 bases. CDR3 nucleotides: TGCGCCAGCAGCTTCAATTCGGGAGGAGACACTGAAGCTTTCTTT. Its protein product is CASSFNSGGDTEAFF.